The entry that follows covers one T cell receptor beta chain sequence. MiXCR, run by TCRdb on the RT-PCR reads, gives a single entry per CDR3 protein. The data contain 500,000 or so distinct CDR3 sequences, approximately 10% of them singletons. The CDR3 has 14 amino acids. Deletions cut 3 bases from V and 2 bases from J, with 14 bases between. CDR1 and CDR2 from the germline V gene are GTSNPN and SVGIG (reference sequence). This record comes from a study of response to subunit inactivated influenza vaccine. This receptor was obtained from a man aged 45 to 65 who received an inactivated influenza vaccine. This chain uses TRBV30 with TRBJ2-7; weak D call: TRBD2 (6 bases). The material was PBMCs from blood, obtained 35 to 45 days after vaccination. The CDR3 DNA reads as TGTGCCTGGAGCGGGACTCTGAGGCCCTACGAGCAGTACTTC. This sequence encodes CAWSGTLRPYEQYF.